The present T cell receptor beta chain was sequenced within a study of CD8+CD57+ T cells in acquired aplastic anemia. This clonotype was detected many times. With 2 bases removed from V and 3 bases from J, the gap between germline ends came to 8 bases. CDR3 length: 13 residues. Germline V CDR1 and CDR2: MNHEY, SVGAGI. Researchers used genomic DNA as the template to profile TCR beta VDJ and CDR3. TCRdb re-derived calls from the reads in MiXCR, one entry per CDR3 protein. This repertoire shows approximately 98,000 distinct CDR3 sequences, 51% found once; its top ten account for roughly 34%. The material sequenced was sorted CD4+, CD8+, or CD8+CD57+ T cells (not recorded which) from PBMCs. The chain has TRBV6-5 and TRBJ2-7; the D call may be TRBD1 or TRBD2 (5 bases each). The TCR comes from a human donor in good health, serving as a control. The CDR3: CASSYRDGYEQYF. Written as DNA, the CDR3 is TGTGCCAGCAGTTACCGGGACGGCTACGAGCAGTACTTC.